What follows are 28 T cell receptor beta chains derived from one specimen sequenced in a study of blood T cell repertoires in COVID-19. TCRdb keeps only in-frame clones here, not all; method: immunoSEQ multiplex PCR. Here the sample spans about 380,000 clones, approximately 80% being singletons. The sample taken for sequencing was peripheral blood. The receptor set was obtained from a human donor with acute or convalescent COVID-19. The donor label of this sample is uncertain.

The chain couples TRBV28 to TRBJ2-2; 9 nucleotides agree with TRBD1. CDR1 is MDHEN and CDR2 is SYDVKM in the germline V gene. CDR3 length equals 15 residues. Trimming removed 4 bases from V and 3 bases from J; junction bases left unmatched: 3. The CDR3 DNA is TGTGCCAGCAGTTATGGGGACAGGGACACCGGGGAGCTGTTTTTT. Its translation is CASSYGDRDTGELFF.

The V call is TRBV28, the J call TRBJ1-1, with TRBD1 matching over 7 bases. Germline V lookup: CDR1 MDHEN, CDR2 SYDVKM. The ends lost 5 bases at V and 0 bases at J; junction bases unmatched: 6. This CDR3 spans 15 amino acids. The CDR3 loop reads CASSKQGQMNTEAFF. In DNA, the CDR3 is TGTGCCAGCAGTAAACAGGGGCAAATGAACACTGAAGCTTTCTTT.

This sequence joins TRBV5-1 and TRBJ2-1; perhaps TRBD2 as D (6 bases). In germline, CDR1 is SGHRS, CDR2 YFSETQ. V was shortened by 4 bases and J by 4 bases, with 9 bases between the two germline ends. The CDR3 covers 13 residues. CDR3 protein: CASSAGGYNEQFF. For the CDR3, the DNA is TGCGCCAGCAGCGCCGGGGGTTACAATGAGCAGTTCTTC. Supplemented by reference TRBV5-1 and TRBJ2-1, the full variable domain reads KAGVTQTPRYLIKTRGQQVTLSCSPISGHRSVSWYQQTPGQGLQFLFEYFSETQRNKGNFPGRFSGRQFSNSRSEMNVSTLELGDSALYLCASSAGGYNEQFFGPGTRLTVL.

The rearrangement joins TRBV9 to TRBJ2-1, with D perhaps TRBD2 (5 bases). Germline V lookup: CDR1 SGDLS, CDR2 YYNGEE. This CDR3 has 15 residues. V was shortened by 4 bases and J by 7 bases, with 18 bases between the two germline ends. CDR3 bases: TGTGCCAGCAGCCCCCTGAGTGTAGCGAGTAATGAGCAGTTCTTC. Amino acids: CASSPLSVASNEQFF.

This clone was seen only a few times. The chain links TRBV5-1 to TRBJ2-1, with D tentatively TRBD1 (6 bases). This CDR3 is 14 amino acids long. Germline CDR1 is SGHRS and CDR2 is YFSETQ. V lost 4 bases to trimming and J lost 4 bases, with 12 bases between them. The CDR3 region is CASSPGALYNEQFF. CDR3 sequence (DNA): TGCGCCAGCAGCCCAGGGGCCCTTTACAATGAGCAGTTCTTC. The complete variable domain, with remaining parts taken from reference TRBV5-1 and TRBJ2-1, reads KAGVTQTPRYLIKTRGQQVTLSCSPISGHRSVSWYQQTPGQGLQFLFEYFSETQRNKGNFPGRFSGRQFSNSRSEMNVSTLELGDSALYLCASSPGALYNEQFFGPGTRLTVL.

The chain uses TRBV9 and TRBJ1-2; TRBD1 is a possible D gene (5 bases). The CDR3 is made up of 14 amino acids. Germline loops: CDR1 SGDLS, CDR2 YYNGEE. With 4 bases removed from V and 3 bases from J, the gap between germline ends came to 13 bases. The CDR3 region is CASSPRTSDYGYTF. The CDR3 DNA follows: TGTGCCAGCAGCCCCCGGACATCGGACTATGGCTACACCTTC.

The chain has TRBV30 and TRBJ1-2, with D possibly being TRBD1 (5 bases). This CDR3 has 14 amino acids. V shed 0 bases and J shed 4 bases, with 12 bases lying between them. CDR1 and CDR2 (germline): GTSNPN, SVGIG (reference sequence). DNA for the CDR3: TGTGCCTGGAGTGTACCAGGGTCGGGCTATGGCTACACCTTC. As protein: CAWSVPGSGYGYTF.

V usage is TRBV5-1 and J usage is TRBJ2-7; D not resolved. V was cut by 0 bases and J by 2 bases, with 15 bases left in between. Germline V CDR1 and CDR2: SGHRS, YFSETQ. The CDR3 runs 16 residues. The CDR3 region has the DNA TGCGCCAGCAGCTTGGCGGGTCCTAGGTCGACCTACGAGCAGTACTTC. It is translated as CASSLAGPRSTYEQYF. The complete variable domain, with remaining parts taken from reference TRBV5-1 and TRBJ2-7, reads KAGVTQTPRYLIKTRGQQVTLSCSPISGHRSVSWYQQTPGQGLQFLFEYFSETQRNKGNFPGRFSGRQFSNSRSEMNVSTLELGDSALYLCASSLAGPRSTYEQYFGPGTRLTVT.

The chain joins TRBV10-2 to TRBJ2-1; a possible D gene is TRBD1 (6 bases). The V gene lost 2 bases and the J gene lost 4 bases, with 15 bases spanning the gap. The CDR3 runs 16 residues. Germline V gives CDR1 WSHSY, CDR2 SAAADI. CDR3 nucleotide sequence: TGCGCCAGCAGTGAGGGTGGGCAGGGGCCTTACAATGAGCAGTTCTTC. Translation gives CASSEGGQGPYNEQFF.

This chain links TRBV30 with TRBJ1-4; possible D gene TRBD1, 5 bases. The germline gives CDR1 GTSNPN, CDR2 SVGIG (reference sequence). V lost 4 bases and J lost 7, with 16 bases in between. The CDR3 extends over 14 amino acids. The CDR3 nucleotides are TGTGCCTGGAAGGAGTTGCAGGGTATTGAAAAACTGTTTTTT. It translates to CAWKELQGIEKLFF.

This clone was recorded once. The chain couples TRBV19 to TRBJ1-1; 8 positions agree with TRBD1. The CDR3 runs to 15 residues. J gave up 3 bases and V 8 bases, and 11 bases lay outside the gene matches. Germline CDR1 is LNHDA and CDR2 is SQIVND (reference sequence). For the CDR3, the DNA is TGTGCCAGTCGGACCGCCGGGACAGGCTACACTGAAGCTTTCTTT. It codes for CASRTAGTGYTEAFF.

This clone appeared a few times. V gene TRBV19 combines with J gene TRBJ2-1; 8 bases fit TRBD2. The CDR3 extends over 15 amino acids. The J segment lost 9 bases and the V segment lost 7 bases, leaving 14 bases of the junction unmatched. In germline, CDR1 is LNHDA, CDR2 SQIVND (reference sequence). Here the CDR3 reads CASTPTSVPYSEQFF. Written as DNA, the CDR3 is TGTGCCAGTACCCCGACTAGCGTGCCTTATAGTGAGCAGTTCTTC.

The chain recombines TRBV2 with TRBJ1-5; D gene ambiguous. Trimming left V 4 bases short and J 4 bases short, with 11 bases between. Germline values: CDR1 SNHLY, CDR2 FYNNEI. The CDR3 is 14 amino acids. Here the CDR3 DNA reads TGTGCCAGCAGTGGATCGGAGGGAAATCAGCCCCAGCATTTT. It encodes CASSGSEGNQPQHF.

The gene calls are TRBV5-1 and TRBJ1-4; D is unclear. Germline V gene sequence: CDR1 SGHRS, CDR2 YFSETQ. V lost 4 bases to trimming and J lost 7 bases, with 17 bases between them. This CDR3 contains 15 residues. CDR3 sequence reads: CASSDVEGRGEKLFF. The CDR3 DNA is TGCGCCAGCAGCGACGTGGAGGGTCGTGGTGAAAAACTGTTTTTT.

CDR3 sequence (DNA): TGTGCCAGCAGCCACGGGGAGGGCACTGAAGCTTTCTTT. Translated: CASSHGEGTEAFF. V gene TRBV7-6 combines with J gene TRBJ1-1; D unresolved. The CDR3 runs 13 residues. Trimming took off 5 bases at V and 4 bases at J, with 11 bases between the two ends. The germline gives CDR1 SGHVS, CDR2 FNYEAQ.

The chain employs TRBV7-9 and TRBJ2-1; 9 nucleotides match TRBD2. This CDR3 spans 15 amino acids. Germline V gene data show CDR1 as SEHNR and CDR2 as FQNEAQ (reference sequence). After removal of 5 bases from V and 4 bases from J, the junction contained 6 bases not matched to a gene. The CDR3: CASSHGTSRYNEQFF. For the CDR3, the DNA is TGTGCCAGCAGCCACGGGACTAGCAGGTACAATGAGCAGTTCTTC.

The chain uses TRBV5-4 and TRBJ1-1; 12 nucleotides align to TRBD1. Looked up from germline, CDR1 is SGHNT and CDR2 is YYREEE (reference sequence). The CDR3 sequence is 17 residues long. Losses at the gene ends were 2 bases for V and 5 bases for J; bases not matched to a gene: 10. The CDR3 region has the DNA TGTGCCAGCAGCTTCCGGGACAGGGGGCGGAAGGGGACTGAAGCTTTCTTT. As protein: CASSFRDRGRKGTEAFF.

This clone has just one count. The rearrangement joins TRBV5-1 to TRBJ2-2; no clear D gene. Trimming stripped 5 bases from V and 6 bases from J, with 14 bases between. Per the germline V gene, CDR1 is SGHRS and CDR2 is YFSETQ. This CDR3 is built from 14 residues. The DNA of the CDR3 is TGCGCCAGCAGGGGTTCTTCTCAGGCCGGGGAGCTGTTTTTT. Amino acid sequence: CASRGSSQAGELFF.

The CDR3 loop reads CASSEASSTARAQYF. CDR3 bases: TGCGCCAGCAGTGAGGCAAGTTCGACGGCCCGGGCGCAGTATTTT. The V gene is TRBV10-2, the J gene TRBJ2-3; no clear D gene. V lost 2 bases, J lost 10 bases, and 19 bases lay in between. CDR3 length: 15 amino acids. Germline loops: CDR1 WSHSY, CDR2 SAAADI.

The chain joins TRBV28 to TRBJ1-6, with a tentative D call TRBD1 (5 bases). The V end lost 4 bases, the J end lost 2 bases, and 15 bases lay between the germline ends. Germline V gene sequence: CDR1 MDHEN, CDR2 SYDVKM. This CDR3 is built from 17 residues. CDR3 bases: TGTGCCAGCAGTTCAGGGTCGCCGGTAACCTATAATTCACCCCTCCACTTT. It specifies CASSSGSPVTYNSPLHF.

This clone came up a few times. V gene TRBV19 combines with J gene TRBJ1-1, with 9 bases that match TRBD1. The CDR3 is made up of 16 amino acids. The V segment lost 7 bases and the J segment 5 bases; nucleotides outside the gene matches: 14. Germline V gene sequence: CDR1 LNHDA, CDR2 SQIVND (reference sequence). CDR3 sequence: CASNPGGRQGGTEAFF. Written as DNA, the CDR3 is TGTGCCAGTAACCCCGGGGGGAGACAGGGGGGGACTGAAGCTTTCTTT.

This clone was counted a few times. CDR3 loop: CATSDQGRGYTF. In DNA form, the CDR3 reads TGTGCCACCAGTGATCAGGGTCGCGGCTACACCTTC. The chain uses TRBV24-1 and TRBJ1-2, with D possibly matching TRBD1 (5 bases). The CDR3 has 12 amino acids. Trimming took off 3 bases at V and 8 bases at J, with 9 bases between the two ends. Germline loops: CDR1 KGHDR, CDR2 SFDVKD.

The chain carries TRBV18 and TRBJ1-3; D ambiguous. This CDR3 has 14 residues. Trimming stripped 6 bases from V and 8 bases from J, with 17 bases between. Germline CDR1 is KGHSH and CDR2 is LQKENI. DNA of the CDR3: TGTGCCAGCTCCGCGGACTATTTCTCGGACACCATATATTTT. Translation gives CASSADYFSDTIYF. The whole variable domain, remainder taken from reference TRBV18 and TRBJ1-3, is NAGVMQNPRHLVRRRGQEARLRCSPMKGHSHVYWYRQLPEEGLKFMVYLQKENIIDESGMPKERFSAEFPKEGPSILRIQQVVRGDSAAYFCASSADYFSDTIYFGEGSWLTVV.

The genes are TRBV7-2 and TRBJ1-5, with D unresolved. Per germline, CDR1 SGHTA and CDR2 FQGNSA. The CDR3 length is 16 residues. V was trimmed by 4 bases and J by 0 bases, leaving 13 bases between them. The CDR3 nucleotides are TGTGCCAGCAGCTCGGCGAGTGAGGGTAGCAATCAGCCCCAGCATTTT. Translation: CASSSASEGSNQPQHF.

CDR3: CSASGTGSNQPQHF. The CDR3 DNA is TGCAGTGCTAGTGGGACAGGGTCCAATCAGCCCCAGCATTTT. This chain uses TRBV20-1 with TRBJ1-5; 9 nucleotides match TRBD1. Trimming took 3 bases from V and 3 from J; bases not matched to a gene: 3. Germline V gene sequence: CDR1 DFQATT, CDR2 SNEGSKA (reference sequence). The CDR3 loop spans 14 amino acids.

V is TRBV5-1 and J is TRBJ2-7; weak D call: TRBD2 (5 bases). With 0 bases removed from V and 5 bases from J, the gap between germline ends came to 24 bases. Per the germline V gene, CDR1 is SGHRS and CDR2 is YFSETQ. The CDR3 length is 18 residues. CDR3 protein: CASSLGPWFGEGAHEQYF. Written as DNA, the CDR3 is TGCGCCAGCAGCTTGGGCCCCTGGTTTGGTGAGGGAGCCCACGAGCAGTACTTC.

This rearrangement joins TRBV6-5 to TRBJ1-2, with D hard to call. The CDR3 covers 14 residues. Between the trimmed V and J ends, which lost 5 bases and 0 bases, there was a span of 10 bases. CDR1 is MNHEY and CDR2 is SVGAGI in the germline V gene. Written as DNA, the CDR3 is TGTGCCAGCAGTACGACAACATCTAACTATGGCTACACCTTC. Translation gives CASSTTTSNYGYTF.

This clone was counted at least ten times. The CDR3 DNA reads TGTGCCAGTACCCGTGGGGGGTTGGATTCACCCCTCCACTTT. Translating gives CASTRGGLDSPLHF. The chain recombines TRBV19 with TRBJ1-6; perhaps TRBD1 as D (5 bases). The germline V and J ends were trimmed by 7 bases and 8 bases, with 15 bases remaining between them. Germline CDR1 is LNHDA and CDR2 is SQIVND (reference sequence). This CDR3 region has 14 residues.